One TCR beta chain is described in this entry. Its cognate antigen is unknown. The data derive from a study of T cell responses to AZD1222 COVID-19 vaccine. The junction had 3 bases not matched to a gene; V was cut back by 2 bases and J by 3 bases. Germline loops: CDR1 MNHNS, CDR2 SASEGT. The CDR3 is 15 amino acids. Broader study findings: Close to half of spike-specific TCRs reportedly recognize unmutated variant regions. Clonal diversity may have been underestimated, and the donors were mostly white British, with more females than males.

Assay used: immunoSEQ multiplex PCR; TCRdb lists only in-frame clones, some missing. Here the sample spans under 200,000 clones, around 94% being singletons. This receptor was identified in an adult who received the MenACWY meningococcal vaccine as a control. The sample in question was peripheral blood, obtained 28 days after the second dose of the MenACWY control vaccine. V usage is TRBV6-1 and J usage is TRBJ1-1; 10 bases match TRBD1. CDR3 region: CASSELGTGDTEAFF. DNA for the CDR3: TGTGCCAGCAGTGAATTAGGGACAGGGGACACTGAAGCTTTCTTT.